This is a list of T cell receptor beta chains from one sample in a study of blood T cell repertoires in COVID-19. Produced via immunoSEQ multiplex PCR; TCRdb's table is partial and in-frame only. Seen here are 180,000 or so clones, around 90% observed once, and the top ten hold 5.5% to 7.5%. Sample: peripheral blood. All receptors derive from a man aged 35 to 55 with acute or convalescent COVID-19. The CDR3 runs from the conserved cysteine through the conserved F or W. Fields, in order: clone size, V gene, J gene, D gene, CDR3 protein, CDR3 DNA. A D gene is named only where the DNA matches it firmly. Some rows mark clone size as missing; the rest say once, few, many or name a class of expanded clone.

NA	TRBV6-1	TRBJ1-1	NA	CASSEGRNTEAFF	TGTGCCAGCAGTGAAGGGAGGAACACTGAAGCTTTCTTT
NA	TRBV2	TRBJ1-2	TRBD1	CASSEGRGLGGYTF	TGTGCCAGCAGTGAAGGCAGGGGGCTAGGAGGCTACACCTTC
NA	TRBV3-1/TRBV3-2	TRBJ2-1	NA	CASSEKGDEQFF	TGTGCCAGCAGCGAAAAGGGGGATGAGCAGTTCTTC
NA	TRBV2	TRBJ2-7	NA	CASSSGRYEQYF	TGTGCCAGCAGTAGCGGTCGCTACGAGCAGTACTTC
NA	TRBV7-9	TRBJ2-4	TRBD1	CASSLVGQENIQYF	TGTGCCAGCAGCTTAGTAGGACAGGAAAACATTCAGTACTTC
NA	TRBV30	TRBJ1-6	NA	CAWRAGATTNNSPLHF	TGTGCCTGGAGGGCAGGGGCGACGACAAATAATTCACCCCTCCACTTT
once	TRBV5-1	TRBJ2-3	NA	CASSFDQGADTQYF	TGCGCCAGCAGCTTCGACCAGGGCGCAGATACGCAGTATTTT
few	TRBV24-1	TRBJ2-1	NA	CATSDPGQAVQFF	TGTGCCACCAGTGACCCCGGCCAGGCCGTGCAGTTCTTC
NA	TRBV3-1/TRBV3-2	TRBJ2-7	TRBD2	CASSQARGGVQQYF	TGTGCCAGCAGCCAAGCTCGGGGGGGGGTCCAGCAGTACTTC
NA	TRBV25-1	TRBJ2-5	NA	CASSETQRGETQYF	TGTGCCAGCAGTGAAACCCAGCGCGGGGAGACCCAGTACTTC
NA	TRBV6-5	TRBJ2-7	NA	CASKTPPYEQYF	TGTGCCAGCAAGACACCTCCCTACGAGCAGTACTTC
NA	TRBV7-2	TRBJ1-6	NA	CASSLAQNGVPLHF	TGTGCCAGCAGCTTAGCGCAGAATGGAGTACCCCTCCACTTT
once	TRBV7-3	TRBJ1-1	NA	CASSSTVGTEAFF	TGTGCCAGCAGCTCCACAGTGGGCACTGAAGCTTTCTTT
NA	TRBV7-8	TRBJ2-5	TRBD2	CASSPLSGGGAETQYF	TGTGCCAGCAGCCCCCTTAGCGGGGGTGGGGCAGAGACCCAGTACTTC
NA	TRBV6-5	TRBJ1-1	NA	CASSYTQMNTEAFF	TGTGCCAGCAGTTACACACAGATGAACACTGAAGCTTTCTTT
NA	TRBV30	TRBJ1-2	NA	CAWSDSGKGYTF	TGTGCCTGGAGTGACTCCGGGAAAGGCTACACCTTC
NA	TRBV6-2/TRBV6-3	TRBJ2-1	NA	CASSYRTTPYNEQFF	TGTGCCAGCAGTTACCGGACTACTCCTTACAATGAGCAGTTCTTC
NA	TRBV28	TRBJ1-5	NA	CASSPGTSQHF	TGTGCCAGCAGTCCGGGGACATCCCAGCATTTT
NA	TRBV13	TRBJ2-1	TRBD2	CASSLPLGTSGHNEQFF	TGTGCCAGCAGCTTACCTCTGGGGACTAGCGGCCACAATGAGCAGTTCTTC
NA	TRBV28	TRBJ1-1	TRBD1	CASSLAFPGQGEAFF	TGTGCCAGCAGTTTAGCGTTCCCGGGACAGGGGGAAGCTTTCTTT
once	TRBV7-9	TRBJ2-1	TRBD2	CASSRSGGYNEQFF	TGTGCCAGCAGCCGTAGCGGGGGATACAATGAGCAGTTCTTC
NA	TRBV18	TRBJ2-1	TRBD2	CASSPKVRRLAGGYNEQFF	TGTGCCAGCTCACCAAAAGTCCGGAGACTAGCGGGGGGGTACAATGAGCAGTTCTTC
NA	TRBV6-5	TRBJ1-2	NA	CASSSPTGGLYGYTF	TGTGCCAGCAGTTCCCCGACAGGCGGTCTCTATGGCTACACCTTC
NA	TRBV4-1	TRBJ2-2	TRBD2	CASSQDSSGGVANTGELFF	TGCGCCAGCAGCCAAGATTCCAGCGGGGGAGTCGCGAACACCGGGGAGCTGTTTTTT